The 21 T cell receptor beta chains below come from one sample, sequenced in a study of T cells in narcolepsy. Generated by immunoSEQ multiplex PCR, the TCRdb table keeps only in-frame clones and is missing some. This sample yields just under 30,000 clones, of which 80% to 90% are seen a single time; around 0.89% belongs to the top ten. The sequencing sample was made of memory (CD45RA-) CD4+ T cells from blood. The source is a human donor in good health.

The DNA for the CDR3 is TGTGCCAGTAGTAGAGGGGCAGGGGATTCCTACGAGCAGTACTTC. This translates into CASSRGAGDSYEQYF. The J gene is TRBJ2-7, the V gene TRBV19; D is perhaps TRBD1 (6 bases). Trimming left V 4 bases short and J 1 base short, with 14 bases between. Per germline, CDR1 LNHDA and CDR2 SQIVND (reference sequence). CDR3 size: 15 residues.

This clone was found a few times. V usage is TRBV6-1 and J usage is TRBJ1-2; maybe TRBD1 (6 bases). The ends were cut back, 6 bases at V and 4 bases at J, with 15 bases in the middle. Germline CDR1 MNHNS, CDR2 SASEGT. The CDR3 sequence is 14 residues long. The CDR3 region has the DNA TGTGCCAGCAGGGACAGACTAAAGACCTATGGCTACACCTTC. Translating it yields CASRDRLKTYGYTF.

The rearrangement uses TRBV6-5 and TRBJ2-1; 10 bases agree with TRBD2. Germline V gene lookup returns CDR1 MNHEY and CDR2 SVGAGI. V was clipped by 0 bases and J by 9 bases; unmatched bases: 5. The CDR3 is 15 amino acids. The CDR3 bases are TGTGCCAGCAGTTACTCGAGCCTAGCGGGAGTTGAGCAGTTCTTC. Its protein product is CASSYSSLAGVEQFF.

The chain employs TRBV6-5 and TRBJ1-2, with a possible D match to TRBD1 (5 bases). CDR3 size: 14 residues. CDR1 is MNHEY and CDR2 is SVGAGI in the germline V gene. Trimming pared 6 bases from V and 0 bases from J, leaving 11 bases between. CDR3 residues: CASRQDAANYGYTF. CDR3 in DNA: TGTGCCAGCAGACAGGATGCTGCTAACTATGGCTACACCTTC.

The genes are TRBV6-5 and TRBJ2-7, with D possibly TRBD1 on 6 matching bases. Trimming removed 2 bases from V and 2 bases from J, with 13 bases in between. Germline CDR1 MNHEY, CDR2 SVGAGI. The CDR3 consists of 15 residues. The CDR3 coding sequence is TGTGCCAGCAGTTACGAGGGGGTGAGGCCCTACGAGCAGTACTTC. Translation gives CASSYEGVRPYEQYF.

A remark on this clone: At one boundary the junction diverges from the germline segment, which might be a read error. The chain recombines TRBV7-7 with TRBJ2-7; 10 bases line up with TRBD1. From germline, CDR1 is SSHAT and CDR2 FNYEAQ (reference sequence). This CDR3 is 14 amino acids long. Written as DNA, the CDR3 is TGTGCTAGCAGCTTAGGGACAGGGGAACCCGAGCAGTACTTC. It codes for CASSLGTGEPEQYF.

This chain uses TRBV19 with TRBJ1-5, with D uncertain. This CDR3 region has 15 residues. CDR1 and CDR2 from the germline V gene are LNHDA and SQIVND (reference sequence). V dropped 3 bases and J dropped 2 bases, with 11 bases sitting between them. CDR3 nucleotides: TGTGCCAGTAGTATGGCCGGGAGAGGCAATCAGCCCCAGCATTTT. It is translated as CASSMAGRGNQPQHF.

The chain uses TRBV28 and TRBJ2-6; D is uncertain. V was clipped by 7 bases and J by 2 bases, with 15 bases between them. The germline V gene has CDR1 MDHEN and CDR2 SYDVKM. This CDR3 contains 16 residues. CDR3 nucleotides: TGTGCCAGCACTCCTCCCCTGGGAACTGGGGCCAACGTCCTGACTTTC. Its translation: CASTPPLGTGANVLTF.

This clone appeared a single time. The CDR3 is CASRERAAYEQYF. In DNA, the CDR3 is TGTGCCAGTAGGGAGCGGGCGGCCTACGAGCAGTACTTC. The chain has TRBV19 and TRBJ2-7; weak D call: TRBD2 (6 bases). Looked up from germline, CDR1 is LNHDA and CDR2 is SQIVND (reference sequence). The V end was cut by 6 bases, the J end by 2 bases, with 11 bases between. The CDR3 is 13 amino acids.

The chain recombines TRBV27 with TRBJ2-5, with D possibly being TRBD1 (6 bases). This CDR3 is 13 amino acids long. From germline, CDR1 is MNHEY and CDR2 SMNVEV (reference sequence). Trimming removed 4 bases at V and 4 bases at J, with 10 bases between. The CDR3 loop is CASSYRDVETQYF. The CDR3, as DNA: TGTGCCAGCAGTTACAGGGATGTAGAGACCCAGTACTTC.

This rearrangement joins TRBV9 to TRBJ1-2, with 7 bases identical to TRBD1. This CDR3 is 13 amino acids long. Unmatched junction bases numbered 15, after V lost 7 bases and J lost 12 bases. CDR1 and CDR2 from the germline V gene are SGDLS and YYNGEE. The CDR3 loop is CASCALSQGGNTF. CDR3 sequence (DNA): TGTGCCAGCTGCGCTTTAAGTCAGGGGGGGAACACCTTC.

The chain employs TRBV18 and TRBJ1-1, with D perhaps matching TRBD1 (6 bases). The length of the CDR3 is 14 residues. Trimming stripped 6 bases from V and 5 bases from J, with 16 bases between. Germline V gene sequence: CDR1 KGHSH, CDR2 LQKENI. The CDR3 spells CASSSLGAQTEAFF. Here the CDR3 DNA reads TGTGCCAGCTCCTCCTTGGGGGCCCAAACTGAAGCTTTCTTT.

DNA of the CDR3: TGTGCCAGCAGCTTAAGGCGGCCGGGGACAGTGGGTGAAAAACTGTTTTTT. It specifies CASSLRRPGTVGEKLFF. V usage is TRBV7-8 and J usage is TRBJ1-4, with TRBD1 identical over 7 bases. The germline V gene has CDR1 SGHVS and CDR2 FQNEAQ. Germline trimming cut 2 bases from V and 7 bases from J; bases unmatched to any gene: 13. The CDR3 is 17 residues long.

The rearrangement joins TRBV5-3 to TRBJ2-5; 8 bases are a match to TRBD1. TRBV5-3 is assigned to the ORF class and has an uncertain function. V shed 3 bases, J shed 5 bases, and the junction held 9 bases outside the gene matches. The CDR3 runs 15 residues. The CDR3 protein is CARSCDRGKGETQYF. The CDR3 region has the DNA TGTGCCAGAAGCTGCGACAGGGGAAAGGGGGAGACCCAGTACTTC.

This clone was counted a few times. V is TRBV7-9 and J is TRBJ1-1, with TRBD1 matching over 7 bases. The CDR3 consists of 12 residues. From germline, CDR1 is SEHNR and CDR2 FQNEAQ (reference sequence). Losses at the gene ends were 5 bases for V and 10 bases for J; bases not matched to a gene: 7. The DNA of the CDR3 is TGTGCCAGCAGCCCCTGGGACAGACGAGCTTTCTTT. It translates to CASSPWDRRAFF.

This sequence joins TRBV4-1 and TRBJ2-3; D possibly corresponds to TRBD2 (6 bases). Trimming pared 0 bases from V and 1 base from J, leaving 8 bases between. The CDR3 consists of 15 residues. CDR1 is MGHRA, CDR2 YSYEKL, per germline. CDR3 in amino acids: CASSQDGGGTDTQYF. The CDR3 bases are TGCGCCAGCAGCCAAGATGGAGGGGGCACAGATACGCAGTATTTT.

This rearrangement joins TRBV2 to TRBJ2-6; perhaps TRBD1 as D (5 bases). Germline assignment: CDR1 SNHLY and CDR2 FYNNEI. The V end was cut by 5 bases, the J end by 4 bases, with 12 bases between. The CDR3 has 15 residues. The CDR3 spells CASSPRASGANVLTF. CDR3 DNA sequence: TGTGCCAGCAGTCCCAGGGCATCCGGGGCCAACGTCCTGACTTTC. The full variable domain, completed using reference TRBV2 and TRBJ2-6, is EPEVTQTPSHQVTQMGQEVILRCVPISNHLYFYWYRQILGQKVEFLVSFYNNEISEKSEIFDDQFSVERPDGSNFTLKIRSTKLEDSAMYFCASSPRASGANVLTFGAGSRLTVL.

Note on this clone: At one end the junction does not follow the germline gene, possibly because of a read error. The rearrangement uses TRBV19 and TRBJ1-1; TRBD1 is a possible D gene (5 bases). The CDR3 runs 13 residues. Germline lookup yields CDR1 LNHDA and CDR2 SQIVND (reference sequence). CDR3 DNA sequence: TGTGCCAGTTGTATGAAGGAGGGGAGGGTAGCTTTCTTT. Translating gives CASCMKEGRVAFF.

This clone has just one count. The CDR3 reads CASRGAGNNQPQHF. Written as DNA, the CDR3 is TGTGCCAGCAGAGGGGCAGGGAACAATCAGCCCCAGCATTTT. This chain connects TRBV28 to TRBJ1-5; maybe TRBD1 (5 bases). Trimming shortened V by 6 bases and J by 3 bases, and 12 bases separated the two germline ends. Germline V gene sequence: CDR1 MDHEN, CDR2 SYDVKM. The CDR3 runs 14 residues.

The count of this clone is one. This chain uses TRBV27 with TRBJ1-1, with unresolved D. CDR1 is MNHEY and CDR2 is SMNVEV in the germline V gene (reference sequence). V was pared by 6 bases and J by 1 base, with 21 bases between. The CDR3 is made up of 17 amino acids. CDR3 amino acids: CASSLRPTPPGNTEAFF. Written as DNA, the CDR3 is TGTGCCAGCAGCCTAAGGCCGACTCCACCGGGGAACACTGAAGCTTTCTTT.

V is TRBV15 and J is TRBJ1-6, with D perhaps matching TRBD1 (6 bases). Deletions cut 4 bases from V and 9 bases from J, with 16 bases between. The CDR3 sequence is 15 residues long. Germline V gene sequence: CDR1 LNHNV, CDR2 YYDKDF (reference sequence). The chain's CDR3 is CATSMGQGDLSPLHF. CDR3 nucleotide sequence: TGTGCCACCAGCATGGGACAAGGGGACCTTTCACCCCTCCACTTT.